The 10 T cell receptor beta chains below were found in one sample sequenced in a study of blood T cell repertoires in COVID-19. Measured with immunoSEQ multiplex PCR; TCRdb has only the in-frame clones, and not every one. This table holds 250,000 to 350,000 clones, under 95% found once. The material sequenced was PBMCs or T cells enriched from blood (not recorded which). These receptors all stem from a man aged 55 to 69 who had recovered from COVID-19.

The CDR3 loop reads CASGLPTRGPGYTF. In DNA form, the CDR3 reads TGTGCTAGTGGTTTGCCAACGAGAGGCCCTGGCTACACCTTC. The chain is built from TRBV12-5 and TRBJ1-2; D remains unclear. V was clipped by 2 bases and J by 7 bases, with 14 bases between them. The CDR3 covers 14 residues. Per germline, CDR1 LGHNT and CDR2 FRNRAP. The full variable domain, with the rest looked up from reference TRBV12-5 and TRBJ1-2, is DARVTQTPRHKVTEMGQEVTMRCQPILGHNTVFWYRQTMMQGLELLAYFRNRAPLDDSGMPKDRFSAEMPDATLATLKIQPSEPRDSAVYFCASGLPTRGPGYTFGSGTRLTVV.

The chain links TRBV7-9 to TRBJ2-3; D unresolved. This CDR3 comprises 15 residues. CDR1 SEHNR and CDR2 FQNEAQ come from the germline V gene (reference sequence). Between the trimmed V and J ends, which lost 2 bases and 1 base, there was a span of 10 bases. The CDR3 here is CASSLSLSGTDTQYF. The CDR3 DNA sequence: TGTGCCAGCAGCTTAAGTCTTTCGGGCACAGATACGCAGTATTTT.

J is TRBJ1-6 and V is TRBV3-1 (or the pseudogene TRBV3-2); 10 bases are a match to TRBD1. Trimming cost V 7 bases and J 9 bases; bases outside gene matches: 12. Germline values: CDR1 LGHDT, CDR2 YNNKEL (reference sequence). The CDR3 totals 16 residues. This chain's CDR3 is CASNTGTGDGRSPLHF. CDR3 coding DNA: TGTGCCAGCAATACCGGGACAGGGGATGGGCGTTCACCCCTCCACTTT.

The J gene is TRBJ1-2, the V gene TRBV18; unclear D gene. The CDR3 has 14 amino acids. From germline, CDR1 is KGHSH and CDR2 LQKENI. V was pared by 4 bases and J by 4 bases, with 13 bases between. In DNA form, the CDR3 reads TGTGCCAGCTCACTTAGCGGCGGCGCCTATGGCTACACCTTC. This sequence encodes CASSLSGGAYGYTF. The full variable domain, in which reference TRBV18 and TRBJ1-2 provide the parts outside the CDR3, is NAGVMQNPRHLVRRRGQEARLRCSPMKGHSHVYWYRQLPEEGLKFMVYLQKENIIDESGMPKERFSAEFPKEGPSILRIQQVVRGDSAAYFCASSLSGGAYGYTFGSGTRLTVV.

The V and J genes are TRBV5-8 and TRBJ1-5, with TRBD1 identical over 8 bases. Unmatched junction bases numbered 6, after V lost 4 bases and J lost 3 bases. The length of the CDR3 is 15 residues. Germline CDR1 reads SGHTS; CDR2 reads YDEGEE. The CDR3 nucleotides read TGTGCCAGCAGCCTCAAGACAGGGGCCAATCAGCCCCAGCATTTT. Its translation: CASSLKTGANQPQHF.

The V and J genes are TRBV4-3 and TRBJ2-2, with D possibly being TRBD1 (6 bases). The V gene's germline CDR1 is LGHNA and CDR2 YSLEER. V was cut by 0 bases and J by 4 bases, with 12 bases left in between. The CDR3 is 16 amino acids. The DNA for the CDR3 is TGCGCCAGCAGCCAAGATCTACGAGGGGGCACCGGGGAGCTGTTTTTT. This sequence encodes CASSQDLRGGTGELFF.

V gene TRBV3-1 (or the pseudogene TRBV3-2) combines with J gene TRBJ2-7; TRBD2 aligns across 8 bases. CDR3 length: 15 residues. V trimming: 4 bases; J trimming: 1 base; junction bases outside the gene matches: 6. In germline, CDR1 is LGHDT, CDR2 YNNKEL (reference sequence). The chain's CDR3 is CASSPSSGISYEQYF. The CDR3 DNA follows: TGTGCCAGCAGCCCAAGTAGCGGGATTTCCTACGAGCAGTACTTC.

The CDR3 DNA follows: TGCAGCGTGGGGAGCGAGGGTGAGCAGTTCTTC. Translating it yields CSVGSEGEQFF. The chain couples TRBV29-1 to TRBJ2-1; the D gene is possibly TRBD2 (5 bases). V lost 6 bases and J 9 bases, leaving 12 bases between the germline ends. Germline loops: CDR1 SQVTM, CDR2 ANQGSEA. The CDR3 consists of 11 residues.

The rearrangement links TRBV19 to TRBJ2-5, with 14 bases matching TRBD2. Germline CDR1 LNHDA, CDR2 SQIVND (reference sequence). J was trimmed by 5 bases and V by 4 bases; bases with no gene match: 18. This CDR3 is 20 amino acids long. The CDR3 region is CASSKKTGTSGRGYTETQYF. As DNA, the CDR3 is TGTGCCAGTAGTAAAAAAACCGGGACTAGCGGGAGAGGGTATACGGAGACCCAGTACTTC.

The chain combines TRBV5-1 with TRBJ2-3, with 7 positions matching TRBD2. The CDR3 spans 17 residues. The junction had 11 bases not matched to a gene; V was cut back by 0 bases and J by 4 bases. Germline CDR1 is SGHRS and CDR2 is YFSETQ. CDR3 loop: CASSLAGWEGRADTQYF. CDR3 in DNA: TGCGCCAGCAGCTTGGCCGGGTGGGAGGGCCGCGCAGATACGCAGTATTTT. The whole variable domain, filled in from reference TRBV5-1 and TRBJ2-3, reads KAGVTQTPRYLIKTRGQQVTLSCSPISGHRSVSWYQQTPGQGLQFLFEYFSETQRNKGNFPGRFSGRQFSNSRSEMNVSTLELGDSALYLCASSLAGWEGRADTQYFGPGTRLTVL.